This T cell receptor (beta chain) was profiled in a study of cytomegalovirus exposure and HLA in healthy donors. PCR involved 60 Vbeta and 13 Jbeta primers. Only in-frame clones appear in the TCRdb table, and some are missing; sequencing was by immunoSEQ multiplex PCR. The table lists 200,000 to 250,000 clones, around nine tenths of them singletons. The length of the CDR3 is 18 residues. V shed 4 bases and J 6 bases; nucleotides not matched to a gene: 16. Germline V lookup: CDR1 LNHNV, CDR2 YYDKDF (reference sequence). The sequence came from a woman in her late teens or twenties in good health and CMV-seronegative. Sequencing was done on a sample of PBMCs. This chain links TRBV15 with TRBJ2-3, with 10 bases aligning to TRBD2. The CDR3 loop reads CATSKSPSGRQVSDTQYF. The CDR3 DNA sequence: TGTGCCACCAGCAAGTCACCTAGCGGGAGACAGGTTTCCGATACGCAGTATTTT.